This T cell receptor (beta chain) comes out of a study of OX40 agonist ivuxolimab in advanced cancers. As for the study in general: Enrolled patients in dose escalation had cancers that were hepatocellular carcinoma, melanoma, renal cell or head and neck cancer. Mean age approximately 66 years, range roughly 23 to 79; approximately 80% male. Study observations and caveats: Some nonresponders also had low normalized T-cell clonal expansion.

The V gene's germline CDR1 is SQVTM and CDR2 ANQGSEA. The CDR3 has 17 amino acids. Trimming shortened V by 5 bases and J by 1 base, and 23 bases separated the two germline ends. Sequenced by immunoSEQ multiplex PCR; TCRdb stores in-frame clones only, minus some. The repertoire has roughly 50,000 clones, 85% to 90% of them found once; the top ten carry 25% to 40%. In regard to this clone: The antigen is unknown.

This sequence originates from an adult with an advanced solid tumor such as melanoma, head and neck, liver or kidney cancer. The sample in question was CD4+ or CD8+ T cells sorted from blood, obtained in a trial of the OX40 agonist ivuxolimab. The chain carries TRBV29-1 and TRBJ1-1, with D unresolved. The CDR3 DNA reads as TGCAGCGTTCCGCCCGGAAAAACGGTTGGCCAGAACACTGAAGCTTTCTTT. This sequence encodes CSVPPGKTVGQNTEAFF.